This passage covers 25 T cell receptor beta chains from one sample sequenced in a study of breast tumors, draining lymph nodes, adjacent tissues. TCRdb used MiXCR to reprocess the multiplex PCR reads, holding one entry per CDR3 protein. The profile shows about 200,000 distinct CDR3 sequences, roughly 29% of them singletons. Samples came from axillary lymph nodes draining the breast cancer. Source material: axillary lymph node tissue. The receptors come from a female donor with breast cancer. Some clones in this sample may be carry-over from other donors' samples.

This clonotype was picked up many times. One end of the junction is discordant with germline, which a read error may explain. The chain employs TRBV20-1 and TRBJ1-3; 9 nucleotides align to TRBD1. This CDR3 contains 16 residues. Germline V gene lookup returns CDR1 DFQATT and CDR2 SNEGSKA (reference sequence). The CDR3 protein is CSARAGGTGRGNTIYF. CDR3 nucleotide sequence: TGCAGTGCCAGAGCTGGCGGGACAGGGAGGGGAAACACCATATATTTT.

This clonotype has ten or more counts. The rearrangement links TRBV3-1 to TRBJ1-3, with D hard to call. The germline V and J ends were trimmed by 4 bases and 4 bases, with 14 bases remaining between them. This CDR3 has 15 residues. Germline loops: CDR1 LGHDT, CDR2 YNNKEL (reference sequence). The CDR3: CASSPTFAGGNTIYF. The DNA for the CDR3 is TGTGCCAGCAGCCCCACTTTCGCCGGCGGAAACACCATATATTTT.

This clonotype was recorded at least ten times. The chain couples TRBV5-4 to TRBJ1-2; D perhaps matches TRBD1 (5 bases). The germline gives CDR1 SGHNT, CDR2 YYREEE (reference sequence). The CDR3 is made up of 14 amino acids. The V gene lost 2 bases and the J gene lost 8 bases, with 16 bases spanning the gap. The CDR3 region has the DNA TGTGCCAGCAGCTTAGGGACGACGGGACTCGGCTACACCTTC. This codes for CASSLGTTGLGYTF.

This clonotype was detected many times. The chain employs TRBV20-1 and TRBJ1-2, with 7 positions matching TRBD1. Germline lookup yields CDR1 DFQATT and CDR2 SNEGSKA (reference sequence). The CDR3 sequence is 13 residues long. The ends lost 5 bases at V and 4 bases at J; junction bases unmatched: 7. This CDR3 reads CSAGSGTAYGYTF. The CDR3 DNA follows: TGCAGTGCTGGATCCGGGACAGCCTATGGCTACACCTTC.

The sample holds many counts of this clonotype. The DNA of the CDR3 is TGTGCCAGCAGTTACCCACAACGGGGAGGGTATGGCTACACCTTC. Its translation: CASSYPQRGGYGYTF. The chain joins TRBV6-6 to TRBJ1-2; D uncertain. Germline V gene lookup returns CDR1 MNHNY and CDR2 SVGAGI (reference sequence). V lost 2 bases and J 5 bases, leaving 15 bases between the germline ends. The CDR3 runs 15 residues.

V gene TRBV18 combines with J gene TRBJ2-2; perhaps TRBD2 as D (6 bases). The CDR3 covers 16 residues. With 0 bases removed from V and 4 bases from J, the gap between germline ends came to 12 bases. CDR1 is KGHSH and CDR2 is LQKENI in the germline V gene. The CDR3 coding sequence is TGTGCCAGCTCACCACCTAGCGGAGCGAGCACCGGGGAGCTGTTTTTT. Translating it yields CASSPPSGASTGELFF.

This clonotype was picked up many times. This chain links TRBV20-1 with TRBJ2-1; D remains unclear. V lost 1 base to trimming and J lost 10 bases, with 26 bases between them. The CDR3 has 17 amino acids. Germline V gene data show CDR1 as DFQATT and CDR2 as SNEGSKA (reference sequence). CDR3 region: CSARGAVHPLDIGEQFF. As DNA, the CDR3 is TGCAGTGCTAGAGGCGCAGTGCATCCTCTTGACATCGGGGAGCAGTTCTTC.

This clonotype was detected many times. The V gene is TRBV9, the J gene TRBJ2-5, with 7 bases identical to TRBD1. The CDR3 consists of 15 residues. Trimming took 3 bases from V and 1 from J; bases not matched to a gene: 6. CDR1 is SGDLS and CDR2 is YYNGEE in the germline V gene. In DNA form, the CDR3 reads TGTGCCAGCAGCGAGGGGGCAGGCCGCCAAGAGACCCAGTACTTC. Protein product: CASSEGAGRQETQYF.

The table lists this clonotype with a few counts. This chain links TRBV27 with TRBJ2-2; no clear D gene. The CDR3 covers 14 residues. Germline V gene lookup returns CDR1 MNHEY and CDR2 SMNVEV (reference sequence). Trimming stripped 6 bases from V and 3 bases from J, with 11 bases between. In nucleotides, the CDR3 is TGTGCCAGCAGGTCCGACTTTTACACCGGGGAGCTGTTTTTT. Translated: CASRSDFYTGELFF.

A word on this clonotype: A read error may explain this, as a much larger clone is one base away. The gene calls are TRBV5-6 and TRBJ1-2; 9 nucleotides agree with TRBD1. Germline V lookup: CDR1 SGHDT, CDR2 YYEEEE. The CDR3 contains 17 residues. Germline trimming cut 1 base from V and 5 bases from J; bases unmatched to any gene: 12. CDR3 in DNA: TGTGCCAGCAGCTTGCTACCGGGACAGGGAGTCCGATATGGCTACACCTTC. Its translation: CASSLLPGQGVRYGYTF.

This rearrangement joins TRBV30 to TRBJ1-5; TRBD1 agrees at 7 bases. J was trimmed by 7 bases and V by 1 base; bases with no gene match: 7. The CDR3 is made up of 14 amino acids. The germline V gene encodes CDR1 GTSNPN and CDR2 SVGIG (reference sequence). CDR3: CAWSGQGDGQPQHF. The CDR3 bases are TGTGCCTGGAGTGGGCAGGGGGACGGGCAGCCCCAGCATTTT.

The rearrangement joins TRBV7-9 to TRBJ2-1; D may be TRBD2 (6 bases). CDR3 length equals 15 residues. The V gene's germline CDR1 is SEHNR and CDR2 FQNEAQ (reference sequence). Trimming took off 1 base at V and 14 bases at J, with 21 bases between the two ends. CDR3 protein: CASSLESGYPPPEFF. The CDR3 DNA reads TGTGCCAGCAGCTTAGAAAGCGGGTACCCACCCCCGGAGTTCTTC. Drawing the rest from reference TRBV7-9 and TRBJ2-1, the complete variable domain is DTGVSQNPRHKITKRGQNVTFRCDPISEHNRLYWYRQTLGQGPEFLTYFQNEAQLEKSRLLSDRFSAERPKGSFSTLEIQRTEQGDSAMYLCASSLESGYPPPEFFGPGTRLTVL.

This clonotype was counted ten times or more. The DNA for the CDR3 is TGTGCCAGCAGCTTATTCCAGGGGTCGATCTACGAGCAGTACTTC. Its translation is CASSLFQGSIYEQYF. The chain recombines TRBV7-8 with TRBJ2-7; maybe TRBD1 (6 bases). CDR1 SGHVS and CDR2 FQNEAQ come from the germline V gene. The CDR3 length is 15 residues. Trimming removed 2 bases at V and 3 bases at J, with 14 bases between.

Of note for this clonotype: Compared with germline, one end of the junction differs, possibly owing to a read error. The chain carries TRBV18 and TRBJ2-1; D might be TRBD1 (6 bases). Germline CDR1 and CDR2: KGHSH and LQKENI. CDR3 length: 14 residues. Here the CDR3 reads CASSAGTSYNEQSF. CDR3 in DNA: TGTGCCAGCTCAGCAGGGACATCCTACAATGAGCAGTCCTTC.

As for this clonotype: The junction departs from the called germline gene at one end, perhaps through a read error. In nucleotides, the CDR3 is TGTGCCAGCAGTCCCACGAGATCCAATGAAAAACTATTTTTT. Its protein product is CASSPTRSNEKLFF. V usage is TRBV11-2 and J usage is TRBJ1-4, with D unclear. Germline lookup yields CDR1 SGHAT and CDR2 FQNNGV. The CDR3 is 14 amino acids. The whole variable domain, remainder taken from reference TRBV11-2 and TRBJ1-4, is EAGVAQSPRYKIIEKRQSVAFWCNPISGHATLYWYQQILGQGPKLLIQFQNNGVVDDSQLPKDRFSAERLKGVDSTLKIQPAKLEDSAVYLCASSPTRSNEKLFFGSGTQLSVL.

Points on this clonotype: One end of the junction is discordant with germline, which a read error may explain. Here the CDR3 reads CSAISRGTGALFF. CDR3 sequence (DNA): TGCAGCGCTATATCCCGGGGAACCGGGGCGCTGTTTTTT. The chain recombines TRBV20-1 with TRBJ2-2; possibly TRBD1 or TRBD2 for D (5 bases each). Germline loops: CDR1 DFQATT, CDR2 SNEGSKA (reference sequence). This CDR3 contains 13 residues.

This clonotype has only one observation. The chain employs TRBV20-1 and TRBJ2-3; D is unresolved. The CDR3 extends over 12 amino acids. Germline lookup yields CDR1 DFQATT and CDR2 SNEGSKA (reference sequence). CDR3 amino acids: CSLVGSVDTQYF. The CDR3 DNA reads TGCAGCTTAGTGGGGTCGGTAGATACGCAGTATTTT.

On this clonotype: A clone one base away is much larger, so this may be a read error. The CDR3 spells CASNVLQTSGITDTQYF. CDR3 DNA: TGTGCCAGCAATGTTCTTCAGACTAGCGGGATCACAGATACGCAGTATTTT. This chain uses TRBV6-4 with TRBJ2-3; TRBD2 aligns across 11 bases. Germline lookup yields CDR1 MRHNA and CDR2 SNTAGT. This CDR3 contains 17 residues. V gave up 7 bases and J gave up 2 bases; unmatched junction bases: 11.

This clonotype occurred a few times. Being one base from a much bigger clone, this may be a read error. The chain carries TRBV11-2 and TRBJ2-5, with TRBD2 as a possible D gene (6 bases). This CDR3 has 16 residues. Germline CDR1 and CDR2: SGHAT and FQNNGV. Between the trimmed V and J ends, which lost 4 bases and 4 bases, there was a span of 19 bases. The chain's CDR3 is CASSSRGGAVGETQYF. CDR3 nucleotides: TGTGCCAGCAGCTCCCGTGGCGGGGCGGTGGGAGAGACCCAGTACTTC.

V usage is TRBV15 and J usage is TRBJ2-1; 10 nucleotides agree with TRBD2. J lost 7 bases, V lost 1 base, and 4 bases had no gene match. Per germline, CDR1 LNHNV and CDR2 YYDKDF (reference sequence). The CDR3 consists of 15 residues. The CDR3 is CATSRVAGGSNEQFF. CDR3 nucleotide sequence: TGTGCCACCAGCAGAGTAGCGGGGGGTAGTAATGAGCAGTTCTTC.

This clonotype has a count of ten or more. This chain links TRBV3-1 with TRBJ1-6; D is unresolved. The CDR3 is made up of 15 amino acids. V gave up 3 bases and J gave up 6 bases, with 12 bases separating them. Germline V lookup: CDR1 LGHDT, CDR2 YNNKEL (reference sequence). This CDR3 reads CASSHRTQPNSPLHF. DNA for the CDR3: TGTGCCAGCAGCCACAGAACACAACCTAATTCACCCCTCCACTTT.

On this clonotype: Being one base from a much bigger clone, this may be a read error. The chain joins TRBV6-1 to TRBJ1-5; maybe TRBD1 (5 bases). Germline V lookup: CDR1 MNHNS, CDR2 SASEGT. With 6 bases removed from V and 0 bases from J, the gap between germline ends came to 12 bases. The CDR3 is made up of 15 amino acids. The CDR3 coding sequence is TGTGCCAGCAGACCAGGGCCCTCTAGCAATCAGCCCCAGCATTTT. It codes for CASRPGPSSNQPQHF.

This clonotype was counted many times. The rearrangement joins TRBV6-5 to TRBJ1-4; possibly TRBD1 for D (5 bases). This CDR3 spans 15 amino acids. Trimming pared 6 bases from V and 5 bases from J, leaving 16 bases between. Per germline, CDR1 MNHEY and CDR2 SVGAGI. As DNA, the CDR3 is TGTGCCAGCAGCCCCACGGGGGTGGCGAATGAAAAACTGTTTTTT. As protein: CASSPTGVANEKLFF.

The genes are TRBV5-1 and TRBJ2-5, with D possibly matching TRBD2 (7 bases). Trimming took 0 bases from V and 2 from J, leaving 17 bases between them. Germline CDR1 is SGHRS and CDR2 is YFSETQ. The CDR3 contains 17 residues. This CDR3 is CASSLGGALALQETQYF. CDR3 sequence (DNA): TGCGCCAGCAGCTTGGGGGGGGCACTAGCGTTACAAGAGACCCAGTACTTC.

This clonotype was seen repeatedly, ten times or more. This chain connects TRBV6-5 to TRBJ2-5; 7 nucleotides align to TRBD2. Germline CDR1 is MNHEY and CDR2 is SVGAGI. The CDR3 consists of 17 residues. The V segment lost 5 bases and the J segment 5 bases; nucleotides outside the gene matches: 17. CDR3 bases: TGTGCCAGCAGTCACCCCCCAATGCGGGGAGGGGATGAGACCCAGTACTTC. It codes for CASSHPPMRGGDETQYF.